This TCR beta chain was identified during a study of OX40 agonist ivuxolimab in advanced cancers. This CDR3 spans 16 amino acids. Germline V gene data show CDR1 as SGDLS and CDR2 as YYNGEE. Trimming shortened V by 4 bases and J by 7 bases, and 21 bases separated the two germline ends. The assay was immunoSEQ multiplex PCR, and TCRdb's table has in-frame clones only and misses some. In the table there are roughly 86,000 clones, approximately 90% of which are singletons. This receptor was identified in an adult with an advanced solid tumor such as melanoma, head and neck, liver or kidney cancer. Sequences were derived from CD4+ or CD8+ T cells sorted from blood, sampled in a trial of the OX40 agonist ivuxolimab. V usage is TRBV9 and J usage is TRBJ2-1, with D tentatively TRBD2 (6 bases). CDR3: CASSPRGTEFPNEQFF. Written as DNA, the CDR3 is TGTGCCAGCAGCCCCCGGGGGACTGAATTCCCAAATGAGCAGTTCTTC.